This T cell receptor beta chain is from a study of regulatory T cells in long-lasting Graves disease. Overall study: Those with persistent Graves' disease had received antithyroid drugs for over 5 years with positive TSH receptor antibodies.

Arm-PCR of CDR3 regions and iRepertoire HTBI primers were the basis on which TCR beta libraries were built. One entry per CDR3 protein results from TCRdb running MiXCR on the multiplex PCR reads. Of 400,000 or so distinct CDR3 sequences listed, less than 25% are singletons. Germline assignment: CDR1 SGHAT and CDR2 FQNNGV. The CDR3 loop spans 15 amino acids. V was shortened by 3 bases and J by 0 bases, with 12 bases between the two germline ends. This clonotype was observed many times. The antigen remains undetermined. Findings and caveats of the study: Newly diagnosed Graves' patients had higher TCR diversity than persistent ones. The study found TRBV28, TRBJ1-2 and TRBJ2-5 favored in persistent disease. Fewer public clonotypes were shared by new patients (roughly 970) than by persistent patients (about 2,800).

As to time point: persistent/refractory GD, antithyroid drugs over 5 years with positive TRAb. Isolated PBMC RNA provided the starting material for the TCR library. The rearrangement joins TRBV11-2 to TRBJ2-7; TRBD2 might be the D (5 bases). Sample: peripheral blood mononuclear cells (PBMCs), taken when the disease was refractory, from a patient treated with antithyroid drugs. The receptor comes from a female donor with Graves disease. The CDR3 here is CASSFSVASSYEQYF. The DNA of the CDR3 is TGTGCCAGCAGCTTTTCGGTAGCGAGCTCCTACGAGCAGTACTTC.